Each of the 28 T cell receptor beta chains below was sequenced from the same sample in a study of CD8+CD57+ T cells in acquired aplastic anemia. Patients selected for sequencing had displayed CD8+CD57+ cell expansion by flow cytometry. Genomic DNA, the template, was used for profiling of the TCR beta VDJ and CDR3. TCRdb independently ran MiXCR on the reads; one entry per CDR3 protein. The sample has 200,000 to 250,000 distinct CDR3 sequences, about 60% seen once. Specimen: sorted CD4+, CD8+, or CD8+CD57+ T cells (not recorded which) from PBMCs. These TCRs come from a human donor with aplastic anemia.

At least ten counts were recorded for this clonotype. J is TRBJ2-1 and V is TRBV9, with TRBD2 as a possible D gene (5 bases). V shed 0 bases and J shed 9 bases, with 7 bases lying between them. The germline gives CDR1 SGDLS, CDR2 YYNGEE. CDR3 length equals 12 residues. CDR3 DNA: TGTGCCAGCAGCGTAGTAGGGAGTGAGCAGTTCTTC. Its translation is CASSVVGSEQFF.

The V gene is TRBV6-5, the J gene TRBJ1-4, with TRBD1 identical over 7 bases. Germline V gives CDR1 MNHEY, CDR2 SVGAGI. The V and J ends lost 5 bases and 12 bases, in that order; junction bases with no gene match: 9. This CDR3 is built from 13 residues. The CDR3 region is CASSPWTGNELFF. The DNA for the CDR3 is TGTGCCAGCAGTCCATGGACAGGCAACGAACTGTTTTTT.

In DNA form, the CDR3 reads TGTGCCATCAGTGCATGGGACCTTCATGGAAACACCATATATTTT. Its translation: CAISAWDLHGNTIYF. V usage is TRBV10-3 and J usage is TRBJ1-3; possible D gene TRBD1, 5 bases. The CDR3 covers 15 residues. V lost 4 bases and J 3 bases, leaving 13 bases between the germline ends. CDR1 is ENHRY, CDR2 SYGVKD, per germline.

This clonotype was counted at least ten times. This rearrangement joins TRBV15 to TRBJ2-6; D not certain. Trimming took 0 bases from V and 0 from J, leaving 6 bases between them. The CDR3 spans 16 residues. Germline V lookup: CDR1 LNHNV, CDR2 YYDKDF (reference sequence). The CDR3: CATSRDRSSGANVLTF. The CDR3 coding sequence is TGTGCCACCAGCAGAGATCGGAGCTCTGGGGCCAACGTCCTGACTTTC.

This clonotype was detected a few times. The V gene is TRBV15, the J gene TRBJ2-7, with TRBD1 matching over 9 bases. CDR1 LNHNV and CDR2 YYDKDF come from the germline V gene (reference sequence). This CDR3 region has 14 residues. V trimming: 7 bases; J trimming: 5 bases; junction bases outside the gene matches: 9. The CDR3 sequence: CATTVFGTGNEQYF. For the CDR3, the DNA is TGTGCCACCACCGTCTTCGGGACAGGGAACGAGCAGTACTTC.

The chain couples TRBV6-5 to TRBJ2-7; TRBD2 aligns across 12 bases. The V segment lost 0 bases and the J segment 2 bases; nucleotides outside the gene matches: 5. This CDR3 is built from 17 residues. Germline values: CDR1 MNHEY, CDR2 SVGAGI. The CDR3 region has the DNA TGTGCCAGCAGTTACTCGGGGGCTAGCGGGGGGGCCTACGAGCAGTACTTC. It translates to CASSYSGASGGAYEQYF.

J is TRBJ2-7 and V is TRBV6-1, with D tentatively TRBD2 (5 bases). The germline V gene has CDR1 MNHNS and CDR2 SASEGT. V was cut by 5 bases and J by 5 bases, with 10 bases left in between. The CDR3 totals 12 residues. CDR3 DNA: TGTGCCAGCAGTTATCGAGGGAACGAGCAGTACTTC. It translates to CASSYRGNEQYF.

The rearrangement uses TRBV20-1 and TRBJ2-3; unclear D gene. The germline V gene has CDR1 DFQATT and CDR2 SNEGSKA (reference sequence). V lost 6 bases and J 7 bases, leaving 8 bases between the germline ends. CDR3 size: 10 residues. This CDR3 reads CSARSYTQYF. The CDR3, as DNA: TGCAGTGCCCGATCGTATACGCAGTATTTT.

Written as DNA, the CDR3 is TGTGCCAGCAGCCCCCCCGGATCCGGGGAGGATGAGCAGTTCTTC. This codes for CASSPPGSGEDEQFF. This chain joins TRBV7-9 and TRBJ2-1, with D tentatively TRBD2 (6 bases). Germline CDR1 is SEHNR and CDR2 is FQNEAQ (reference sequence). Trimming left V 5 bases short and J 8 bases short, with 19 bases between. There are 15 residues in the CDR3.

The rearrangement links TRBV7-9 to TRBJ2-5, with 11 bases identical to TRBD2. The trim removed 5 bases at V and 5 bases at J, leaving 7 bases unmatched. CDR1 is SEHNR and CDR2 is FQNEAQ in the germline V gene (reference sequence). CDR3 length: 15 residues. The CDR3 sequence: CASSVLAGGLETQYF. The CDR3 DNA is TGTGCCAGCAGCGTCCTAGCGGGGGGATTGGAGACCCAGTACTTC. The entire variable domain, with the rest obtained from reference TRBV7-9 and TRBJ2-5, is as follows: DTGVSQNPRHKITKRGQNVTFRCDPISEHNRLYWYRQTLGQGPEFLTYFQNEAQLEKSRLLSDRFSAERPKGSFSTLEIQRTEQGDSAMYLCASSVLAGGLETQYFGPGTRLLVL.

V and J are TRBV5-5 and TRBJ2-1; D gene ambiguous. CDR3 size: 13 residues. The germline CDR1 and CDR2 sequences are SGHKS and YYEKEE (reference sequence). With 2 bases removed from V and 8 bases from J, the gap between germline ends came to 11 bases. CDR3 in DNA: TGTGCCAGCAGCTTAAGAGGTGTGGATGAGCAGTTCTTC. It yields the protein CASSLRGVDEQFF.

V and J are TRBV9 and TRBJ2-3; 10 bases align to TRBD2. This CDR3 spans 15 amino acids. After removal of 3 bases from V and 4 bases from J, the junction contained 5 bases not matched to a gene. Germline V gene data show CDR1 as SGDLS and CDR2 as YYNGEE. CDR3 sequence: CASSAGTSEADTQYF. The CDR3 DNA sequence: TGTGCCAGCAGCGCTGGGACTAGCGAGGCAGATACGCAGTATTTT.

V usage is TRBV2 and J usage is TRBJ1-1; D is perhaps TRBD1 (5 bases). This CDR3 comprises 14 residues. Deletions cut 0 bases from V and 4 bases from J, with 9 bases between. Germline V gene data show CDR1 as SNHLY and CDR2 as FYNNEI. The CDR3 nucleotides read TGTGCCAGCAGTGAAGCGCTGGGGGGCACTGAAGCTTTCTTT. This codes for CASSEALGGTEAFF.

CDR3 in DNA: TGTGCCAGCAGCCAGACACCCGGCGGTGGCTACACCTTC. Residues: CASSQTPGGGYTF. The chain recombines TRBV12-3 or TRBV12-4 with TRBJ1-2; no firm D call. The CDR3 totals 13 residues. V shed 6 bases and J shed 7 bases, with 15 bases lying between them.

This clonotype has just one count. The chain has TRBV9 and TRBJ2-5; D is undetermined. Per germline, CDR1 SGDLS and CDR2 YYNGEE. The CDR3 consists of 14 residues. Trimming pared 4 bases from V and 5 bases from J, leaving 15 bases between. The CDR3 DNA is TGTGCCAGCAGCCCCCAGCTTGGGCGGGAGACCCAGTACTTC. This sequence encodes CASSPQLGRETQYF.

The CDR3: CASSYSGRGRMYEQYF. The CDR3 bases are TGTGCCAGCAGTTACTCTGGCAGGGGGCGAATGTACGAGCAGTACTTC. The V gene is TRBV2, the J gene TRBJ2-7, with 8 nucleotides matching TRBD1. Germline loops: CDR1 SNHLY, CDR2 FYNNEI. The CDR3 has 16 amino acids. V lost 5 bases to trimming and J lost 4 bases; unmatched junction nucleotides: 13. Full variable domain (rest looked up from reference TRBV2 and TRBJ2-7): EPEVTQTPSHQVTQMGQEVILRCVPISNHLYFYWYRQILGQKVEFLVSFYNNEISEKSEIFDDQFSVERPDGSNFTLKIRSTKLEDSAMYFCASSYSGRGRMYEQYFGPGTRLTVT.

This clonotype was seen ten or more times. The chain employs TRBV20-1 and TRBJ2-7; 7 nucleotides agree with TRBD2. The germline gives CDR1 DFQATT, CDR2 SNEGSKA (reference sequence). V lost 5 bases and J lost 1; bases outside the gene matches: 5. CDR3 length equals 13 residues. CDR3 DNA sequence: TGCAGTGCTCGGACTAGTCTATCCTACGAGCAGTACTTC. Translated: CSARTSLSYEQYF.

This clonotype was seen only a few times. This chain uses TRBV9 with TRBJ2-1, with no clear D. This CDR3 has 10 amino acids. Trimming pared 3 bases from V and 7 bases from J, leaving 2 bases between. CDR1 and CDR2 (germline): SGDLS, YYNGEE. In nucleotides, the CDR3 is TGTGCCAGCAGCGGTAATGAGCAGTTCTTC. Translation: CASSGNEQFF. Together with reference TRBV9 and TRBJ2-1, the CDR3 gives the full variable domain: DSGVTQTPKHLITATGQRVTLRCSPRSGDLSVYWYQQSLDQGLQFLIQYYNGEERAKGNILERFSAQQFPDLHSELNLSSLELGDSALYFCASSGNEQFFGPGTRLTVL.

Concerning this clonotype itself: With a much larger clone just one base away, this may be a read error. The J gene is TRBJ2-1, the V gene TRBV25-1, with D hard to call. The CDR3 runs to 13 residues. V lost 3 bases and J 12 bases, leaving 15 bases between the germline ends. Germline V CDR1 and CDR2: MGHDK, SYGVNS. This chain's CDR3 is CASSDGTVLGQFF. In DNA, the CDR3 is TGTGCCAGCAGTGATGGTACGGTACTTGGGCAGTTCTTC.

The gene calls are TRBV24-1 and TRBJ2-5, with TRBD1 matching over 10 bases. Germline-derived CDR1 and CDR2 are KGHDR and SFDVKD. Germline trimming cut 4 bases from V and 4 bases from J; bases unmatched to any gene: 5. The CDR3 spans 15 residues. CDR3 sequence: CATSDPGQGVETQYF. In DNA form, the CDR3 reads TGTGCCACCAGTGACCCCGGACAGGGGGTAGAGACCCAGTACTTC.

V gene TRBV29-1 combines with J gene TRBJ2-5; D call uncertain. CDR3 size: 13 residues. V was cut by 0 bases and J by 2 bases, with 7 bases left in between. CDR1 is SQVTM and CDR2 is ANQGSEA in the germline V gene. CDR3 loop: CSVEEEDQETQYF. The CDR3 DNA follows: TGCAGCGTTGAAGAGGAAGATCAAGAGACCCAGTACTTC. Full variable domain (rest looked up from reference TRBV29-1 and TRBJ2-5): SAVISQKPSRDICQRGTSLTIQCQVDSQVTMMFWYRQQPGQSLTLIATANQGSEATYESGFVIDKFPISRPNLTFSTLTVSNMSPEDSSIYLCSVEEEDQETQYFGPGTRLLVL.

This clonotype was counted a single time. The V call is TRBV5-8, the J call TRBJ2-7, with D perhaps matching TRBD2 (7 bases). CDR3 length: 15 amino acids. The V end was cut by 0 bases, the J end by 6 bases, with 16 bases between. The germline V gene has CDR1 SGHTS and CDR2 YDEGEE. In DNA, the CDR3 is TGTGCCAGCAGCTTGGCGGGGGGCAGGGGCGGCGAGCAGTACTTC. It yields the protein CASSLAGGRGGEQYF.

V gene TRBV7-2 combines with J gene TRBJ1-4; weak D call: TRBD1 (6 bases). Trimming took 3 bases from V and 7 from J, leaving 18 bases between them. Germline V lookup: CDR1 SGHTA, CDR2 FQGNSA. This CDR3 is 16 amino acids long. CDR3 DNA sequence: TGTGCCAGCAGCTTGGCTCGGGGGGCCGCGACTGAAAAACTGTTTTTT. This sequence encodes CASSLARGAATEKLFF.

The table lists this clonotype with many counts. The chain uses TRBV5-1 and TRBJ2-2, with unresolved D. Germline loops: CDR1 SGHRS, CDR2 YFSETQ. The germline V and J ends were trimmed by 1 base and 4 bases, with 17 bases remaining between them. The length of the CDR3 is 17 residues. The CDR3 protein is CASSLFVWVRATGELFF. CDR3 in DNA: TGCGCCAGCAGCTTGTTCGTATGGGTGCGCGCCACCGGGGAGCTGTTTTTT.

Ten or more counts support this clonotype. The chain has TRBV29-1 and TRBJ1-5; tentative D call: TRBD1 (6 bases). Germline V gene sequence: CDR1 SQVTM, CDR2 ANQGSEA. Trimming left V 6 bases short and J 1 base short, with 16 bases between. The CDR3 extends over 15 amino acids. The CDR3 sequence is CSVAQGVGSNQPQHF. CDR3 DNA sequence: TGCAGCGTCGCACAGGGAGTTGGGAGCAATCAGCCCCAGCATTTT.

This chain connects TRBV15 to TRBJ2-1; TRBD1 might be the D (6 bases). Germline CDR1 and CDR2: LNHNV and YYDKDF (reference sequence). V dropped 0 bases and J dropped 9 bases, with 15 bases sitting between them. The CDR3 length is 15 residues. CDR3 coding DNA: TGTGCCACCAGCAGAGAAGGGGGTTTACTAGGTGAGCAGTTCTTC. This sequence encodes CATSREGGLLGEQFF. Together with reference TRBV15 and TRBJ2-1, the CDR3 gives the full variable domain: DAMVIQNPRYQVTQFGKPVTLSCSQTLNHNVMYWYQQKSSQAPKLLFHYYDKDFNNEADTPDNFQSRRPNTSFCFLDIRSPGLGDTAMYLCATSREGGLLGEQFFGPGTRLTVL.

CDR3 DNA: TGCAGCGTTACCGGGGGCAATGAGCAGTTCTTC. This encodes CSVTGGNEQFF. The chain uses TRBV29-1 and TRBJ2-1, with D tentatively TRBD2 (6 bases). Germline V gives CDR1 SQVTM, CDR2 ANQGSEA. V was clipped by 5 bases and J by 6 bases, with 8 bases between them. This CDR3 contains 11 residues.

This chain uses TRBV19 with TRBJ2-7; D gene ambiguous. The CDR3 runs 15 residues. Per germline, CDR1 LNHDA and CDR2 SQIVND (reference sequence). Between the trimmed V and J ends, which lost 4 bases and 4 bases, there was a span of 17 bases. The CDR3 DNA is TGTGCCAGTAGTAAAGCCGCAAGGGTTTTATACGAGCAGTACTTC. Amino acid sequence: CASSKAARVLYEQYF.